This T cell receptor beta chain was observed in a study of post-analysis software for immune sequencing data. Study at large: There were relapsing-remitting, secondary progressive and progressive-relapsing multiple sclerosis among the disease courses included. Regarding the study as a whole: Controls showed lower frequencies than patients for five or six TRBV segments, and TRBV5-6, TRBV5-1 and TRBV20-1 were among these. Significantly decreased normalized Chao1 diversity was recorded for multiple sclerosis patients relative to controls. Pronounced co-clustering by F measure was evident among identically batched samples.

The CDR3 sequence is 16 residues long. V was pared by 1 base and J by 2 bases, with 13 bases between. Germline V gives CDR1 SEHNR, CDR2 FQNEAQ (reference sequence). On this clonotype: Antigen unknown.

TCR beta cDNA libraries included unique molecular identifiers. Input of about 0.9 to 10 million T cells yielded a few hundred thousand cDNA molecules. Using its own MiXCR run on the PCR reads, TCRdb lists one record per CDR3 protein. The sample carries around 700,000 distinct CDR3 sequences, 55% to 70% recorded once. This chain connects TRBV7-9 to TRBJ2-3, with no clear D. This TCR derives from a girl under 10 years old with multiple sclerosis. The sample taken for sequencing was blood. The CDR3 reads CASSLGMAKTTDTQYF. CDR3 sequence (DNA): TGTGCCAGCAGCTTAGGGATGGCTAAAACCACAGATACGCAGTATTTT.